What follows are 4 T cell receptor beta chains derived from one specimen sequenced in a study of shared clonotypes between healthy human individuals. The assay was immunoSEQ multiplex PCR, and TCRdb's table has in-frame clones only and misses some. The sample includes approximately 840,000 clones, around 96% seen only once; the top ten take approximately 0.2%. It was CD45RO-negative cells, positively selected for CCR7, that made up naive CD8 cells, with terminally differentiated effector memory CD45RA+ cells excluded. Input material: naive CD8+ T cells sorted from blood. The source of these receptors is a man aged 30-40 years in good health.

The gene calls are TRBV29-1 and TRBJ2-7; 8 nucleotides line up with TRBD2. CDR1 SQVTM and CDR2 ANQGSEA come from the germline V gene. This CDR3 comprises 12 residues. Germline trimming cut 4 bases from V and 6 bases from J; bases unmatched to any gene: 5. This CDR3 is CSVAAGVSEQYF. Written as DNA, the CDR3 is TGCAGCGTTGCAGCGGGAGTGAGCGAGCAGTACTTC.

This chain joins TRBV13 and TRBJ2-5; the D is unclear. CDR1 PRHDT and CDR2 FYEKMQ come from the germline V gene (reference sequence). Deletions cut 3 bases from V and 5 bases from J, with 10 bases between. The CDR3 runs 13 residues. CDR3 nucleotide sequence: TGTGCCAGCAGCTTGGGTCAGTGGGAGACCCAGTACTTC. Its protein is CASSLGQWETQYF. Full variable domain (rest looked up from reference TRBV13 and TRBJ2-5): AAGVIQSPRHLIKEKRETATLKCYPIPRHDTVYWYQQGPGQDPQFLISFYEKMQSDKGSIPDRFSAQQFSDYHSELNMSSLELGDSALYFCASSLGQWETQYFGPGTRLLVL.

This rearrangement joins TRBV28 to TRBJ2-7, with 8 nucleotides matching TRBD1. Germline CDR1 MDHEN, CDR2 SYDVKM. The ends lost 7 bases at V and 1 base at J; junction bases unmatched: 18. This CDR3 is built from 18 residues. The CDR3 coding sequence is TGTGCCAGCACCAGCCGGGACAGGCATACTCTAGGATCCTACGAGCAGTACTTC. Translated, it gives CASTSRDRHTLGSYEQYF.

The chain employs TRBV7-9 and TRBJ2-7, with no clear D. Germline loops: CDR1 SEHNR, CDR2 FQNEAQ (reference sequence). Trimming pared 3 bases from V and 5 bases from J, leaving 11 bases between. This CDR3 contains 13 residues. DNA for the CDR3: TGTGCCAGCAGCTTTCCCCTCGAGGACGAGCAGTACTTC. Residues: CASSFPLEDEQYF. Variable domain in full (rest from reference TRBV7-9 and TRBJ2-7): DTGVSQNPRHKITKRGQNVTFRCDPISEHNRLYWYRQTLGQGPEFLTYFQNEAQLEKSRLLSDRFSAERPKGSFSTLEIQRTEQGDSAMYLCASSFPLEDEQYFGPGTRLTVT.